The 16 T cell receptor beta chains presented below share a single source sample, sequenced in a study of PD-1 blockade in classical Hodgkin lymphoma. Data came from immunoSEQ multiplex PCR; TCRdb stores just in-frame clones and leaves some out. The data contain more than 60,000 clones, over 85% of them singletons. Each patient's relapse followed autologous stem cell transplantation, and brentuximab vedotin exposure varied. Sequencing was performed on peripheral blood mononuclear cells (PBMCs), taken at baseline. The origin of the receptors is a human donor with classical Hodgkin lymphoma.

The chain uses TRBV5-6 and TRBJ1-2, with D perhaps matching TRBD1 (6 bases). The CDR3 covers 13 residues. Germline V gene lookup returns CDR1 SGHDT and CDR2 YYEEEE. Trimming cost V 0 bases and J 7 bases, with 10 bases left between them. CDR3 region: CASSLASGVGYTF. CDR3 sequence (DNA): TGTGCCAGCAGCTTGGCTTCAGGGGTTGGCTACACCTTC.

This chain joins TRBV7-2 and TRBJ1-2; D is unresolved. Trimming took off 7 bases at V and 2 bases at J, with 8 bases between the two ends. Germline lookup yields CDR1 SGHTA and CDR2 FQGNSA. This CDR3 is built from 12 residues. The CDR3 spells CASTQENYGYTF. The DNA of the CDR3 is TGTGCCAGCACCCAAGAGAACTATGGCTACACCTTC.

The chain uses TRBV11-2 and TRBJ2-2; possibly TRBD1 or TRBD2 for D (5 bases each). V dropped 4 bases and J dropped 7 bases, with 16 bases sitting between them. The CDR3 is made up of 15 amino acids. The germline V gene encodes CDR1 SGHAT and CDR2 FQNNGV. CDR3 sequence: CASSSLGALIGELFF. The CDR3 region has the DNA TGTGCCAGCAGCTCCCTCGGGGCGCTGATCGGGGAGCTGTTTTTT.

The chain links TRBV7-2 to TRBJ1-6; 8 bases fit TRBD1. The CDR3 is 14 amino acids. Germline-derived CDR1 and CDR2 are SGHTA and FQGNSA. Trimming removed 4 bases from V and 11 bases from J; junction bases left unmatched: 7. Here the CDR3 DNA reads TGTGCCAGCAGCTCAGACGGACAGGGTACACCCCTCCACTTT. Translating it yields CASSSDGQGTPLHF.

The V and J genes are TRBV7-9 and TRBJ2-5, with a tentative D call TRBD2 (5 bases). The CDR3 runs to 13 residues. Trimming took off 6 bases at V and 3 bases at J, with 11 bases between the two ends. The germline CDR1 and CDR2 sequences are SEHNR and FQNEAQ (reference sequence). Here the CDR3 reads CASRRSEKETQYF. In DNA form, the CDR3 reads TGTGCCAGCAGACGTAGCGAAAAAGAGACCCAGTACTTC.

Here the CDR3 DNA reads TGTGCCAGCAGCTTTTCGTTGGAGACCCAGTACTTC. Its translation is CASSFSLETQYF. The rearrangement links TRBV7-6 to TRBJ2-5; D unresolved. The CDR3 has 12 residues. The V gene lost 3 bases and the J gene lost 5 bases, with 7 bases spanning the gap. Germline V gene sequence: CDR1 SGHVS, CDR2 FNYEAQ.

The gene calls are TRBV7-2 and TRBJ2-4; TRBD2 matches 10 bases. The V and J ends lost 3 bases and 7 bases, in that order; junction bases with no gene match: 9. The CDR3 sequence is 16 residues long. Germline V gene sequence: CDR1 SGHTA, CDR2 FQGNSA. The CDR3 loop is CASSFVLAGGGNIQYF. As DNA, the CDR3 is TGTGCCAGCAGCTTCGTTTTAGCGGGAGGCGGCAACATTCAGTACTTC.

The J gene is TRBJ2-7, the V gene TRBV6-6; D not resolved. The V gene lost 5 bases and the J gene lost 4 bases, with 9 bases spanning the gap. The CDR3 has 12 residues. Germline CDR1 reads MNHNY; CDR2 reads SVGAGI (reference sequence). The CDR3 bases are TGTGCCAGCAGTACTGACCGGTACGAGCAGTACTTC. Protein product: CASSTDRYEQYF.

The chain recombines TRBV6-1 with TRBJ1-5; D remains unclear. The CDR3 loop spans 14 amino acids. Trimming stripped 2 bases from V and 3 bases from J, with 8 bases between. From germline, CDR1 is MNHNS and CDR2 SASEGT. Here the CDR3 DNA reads TGTGCCAGCAGTGAACAACCAAACAATCAGCCCCAGCATTTT. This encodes CASSEQPNNQPQHF.

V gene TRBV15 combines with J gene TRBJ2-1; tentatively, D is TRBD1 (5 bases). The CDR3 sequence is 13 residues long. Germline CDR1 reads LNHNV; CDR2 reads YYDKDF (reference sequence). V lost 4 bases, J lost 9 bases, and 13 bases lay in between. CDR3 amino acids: CATSIQGLGEQFF. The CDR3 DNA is TGTGCCACCAGCATTCAGGGATTGGGTGAGCAGTTCTTC.

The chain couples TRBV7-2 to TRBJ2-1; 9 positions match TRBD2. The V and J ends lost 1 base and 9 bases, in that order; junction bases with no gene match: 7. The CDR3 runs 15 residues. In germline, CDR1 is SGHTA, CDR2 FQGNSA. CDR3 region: CASSLVRAGGREQFF. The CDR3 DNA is TGTGCCAGCAGCTTAGTGCGGGCGGGGGGGCGTGAGCAGTTCTTC.

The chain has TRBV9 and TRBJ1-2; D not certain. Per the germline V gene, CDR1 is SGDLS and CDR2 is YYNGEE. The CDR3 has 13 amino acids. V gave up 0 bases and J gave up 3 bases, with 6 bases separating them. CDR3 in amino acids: CASSVGMDYGYTF. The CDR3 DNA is TGTGCCAGCAGCGTAGGCATGGACTATGGCTACACCTTC.

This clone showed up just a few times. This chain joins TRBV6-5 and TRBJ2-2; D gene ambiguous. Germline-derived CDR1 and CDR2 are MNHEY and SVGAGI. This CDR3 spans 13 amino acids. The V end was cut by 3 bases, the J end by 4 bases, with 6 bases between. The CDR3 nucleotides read TGTGCCAGCAGTTATCAGATCACCGGGGAGCTGTTTTTT. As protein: CASSYQITGELFF.

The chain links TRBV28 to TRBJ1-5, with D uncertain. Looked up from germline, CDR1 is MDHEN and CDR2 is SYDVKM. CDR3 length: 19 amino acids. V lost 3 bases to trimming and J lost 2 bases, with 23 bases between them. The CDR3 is CASSLLAGASPVGNQPQHF. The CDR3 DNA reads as TGTGCCAGCAGTTTGCTAGCAGGCGCCTCTCCGGTAGGCAATCAGCCCCAGCATTTT.

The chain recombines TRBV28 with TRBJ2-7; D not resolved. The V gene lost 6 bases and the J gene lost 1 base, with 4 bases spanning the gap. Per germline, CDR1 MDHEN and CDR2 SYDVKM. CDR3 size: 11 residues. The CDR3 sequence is CASRRSYEQYF. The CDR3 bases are TGTGCCAGCAGAAGGTCCTACGAGCAGTACTTC.

The CDR3, as DNA: TGTGCCAGCAGTTTATACCCAACAGGGGGCAATCAGCCCCAGCATTTT. Translating it yields CASSLYPTGGNQPQHF. The chain carries TRBV27 and TRBJ1-5; 7 nucleotides match TRBD1. Germline V lookup: CDR1 MNHEY, CDR2 SMNVEV (reference sequence). With V trimmed by 1 base and J by 2 bases, 5 bases remained unmatched. This CDR3 is built from 16 residues.